The rows below give T cell receptor beta chains drawn from one sample of a study of T cells expressing NK-cell markers. After re-calling the 5' RACE reads, TCRdb lists one entry per CDR3 protein, DNA absent. The specimen's table records 5,500 to 8,500 distinct CDR3 sequences. Specimen: blood T cells: a sorted CD56 or NKG2C T cell subset, CD4+ or CD8+ T cells, or bulk PBMC T cells (not recorded which). These receptors came from a man aged 18-70 years in good health. Both conserved end residues are part of each CDR3. The size field is filled for only some rows; it gives once, few, many or a size class.

clone_size	v_call	j_call	cdr3_aa
-	TRBV21-1	TRBJ2-7	CASSNPRPGRYEQYF
-	TRBV7-8	TRBJ2-5	CASSNRDSQETQYF
-	TRBV5-1	TRBJ2-3	CACYRGANTDTQYF
-	TRBV30	TRBJ1-1	CAWRSAGRNTEAFF
-	TRBV6-1	TRBJ2-1	CASSDGASDLYNEQFF
-	TRBV20-1	TRBJ2-1	CSARDLVSGEVLNEQFF
-	TRBV7-8	TRBJ1-2	CASSPRSGSLDGYTF
medium-sized	TRBV13	TRBJ2-7	CASSLGSGFSSYEQYF
-	TRBV7-2	TRBJ1-4	CASSYRGTSEKLFF
-	TRBV9	TRBJ2-3	CASSFRGPFTDTQYF
-	TRBV6-5	TRBJ2-2	CASSYSPGQGAGELFF
-	TRBV19	TRBJ2-1	CASSIGDYNEQFF
-	TRBV7-9	TRBJ2-3	CASSPVLDNTDTQYF
-	TRBV20-1	TRBJ2-1	CSASQPSDGYNEQFF
-	TRBV14	TRBJ2-1	CASSHAGANYNEQFF
-	TRBV28	TRBJ2-1	CASGASGGPYNEQFF
-	TRBV3-1	TRBJ1-3	CASSQETSRNTIYF